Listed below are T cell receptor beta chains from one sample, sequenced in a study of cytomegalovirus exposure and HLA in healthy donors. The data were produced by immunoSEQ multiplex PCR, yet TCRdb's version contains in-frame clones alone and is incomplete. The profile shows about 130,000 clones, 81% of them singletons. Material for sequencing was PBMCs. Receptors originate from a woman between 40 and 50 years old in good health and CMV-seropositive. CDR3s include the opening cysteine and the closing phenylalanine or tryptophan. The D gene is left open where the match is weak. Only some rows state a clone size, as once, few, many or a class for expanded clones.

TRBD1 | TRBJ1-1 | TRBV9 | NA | CASSVDPQDRGNTEAFF | TGTGCCAGCAGCGTAGATCCCCAGGACAGGGGGAACACTGAAGCTTTCTTT
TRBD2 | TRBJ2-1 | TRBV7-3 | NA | CASSLGTSGGDEQFF | TGTGCCAGCAGCTTAGGGACTAGCGGGGGGGACGAGCAGTTCTTC
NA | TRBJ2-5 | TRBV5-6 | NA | CASSPKLRDRYQETQYF | TGTGCCAGCAGCCCGAAGTTGCGGGACAGATACCAAGAGACCCAGTACTTC
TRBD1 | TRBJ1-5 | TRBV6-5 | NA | CASRRQGGQPQHF | TGTGCCAGTCGGCGACAGGGTGGTCAGCCCCAGCATTTT
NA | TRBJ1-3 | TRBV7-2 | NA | CASSPLGHLNTIYF | TGTGCCAGCAGCCCTTTGGGACATCTAAACACCATATATTTT
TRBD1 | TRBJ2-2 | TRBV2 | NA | CASRPETGPAGELFF | TGTGCCAGCAGACCCGAGACAGGGCCGGCCGGGGAGCTGTTTTTT
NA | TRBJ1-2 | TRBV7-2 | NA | CASSPRDNYGYTF | TGTGCCAGCAGCCCACGGGATAACTATGGCTACACCTTC
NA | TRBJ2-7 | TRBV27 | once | CASSDRAGSSYEQYF | TGTGCCAGCAGCGACCGAGCGGGTAGCTCCTACGAGCAGTACTTC
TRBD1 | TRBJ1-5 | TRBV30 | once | CAWSPPSGGHQPQHF | TGTGCCTGGAGTCCTCCTTCAGGGGGACATCAGCCCCAGCATTTT
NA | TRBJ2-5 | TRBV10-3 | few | CAISEPLARTQYF | TGTGCCATCAGTGAGCCTCTAGCAAGGACCCAGTACTTC
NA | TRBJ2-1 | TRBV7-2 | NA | CASSLGLNNEQFF | TGTGCCAGCAGCTTAGGGCTGAACAATGAGCAGTTCTTC
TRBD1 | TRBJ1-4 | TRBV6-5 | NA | CASSFDRGGEKLFF | TGTGCCAGCAGCTTCGACAGGGGAGGTGAAAAACTGTTTTTT
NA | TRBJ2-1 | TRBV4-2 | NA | CASSLRGQQNNEQFF | TGTGCCAGCAGTCTTCGAGGACAGCAAAACAATGAGCAGTTCTTC
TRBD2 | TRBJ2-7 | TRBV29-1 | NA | CSVGLAATYEQYF | TGCAGCGTTGGGCTAGCGGCGACCTACGAGCAGTACTTC
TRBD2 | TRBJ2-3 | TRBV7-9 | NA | CASSLLNWTSGPSTDTQYF | TGTGCCAGCAGCTTACTCAACTGGACTAGCGGCCCTAGCACAGATACGCAGTATTTT
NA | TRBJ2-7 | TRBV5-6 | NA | CASSQGPGAGSYEQYF | TGTGCCAGCAGCCAGGGGCCAGGGGCCGGGTCCTACGAGCAGTACTTC
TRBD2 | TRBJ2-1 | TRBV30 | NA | CAGILAGVVNEQFF | TGTGCCGGGATACTAGCGGGGGTTGTCAATGAGCAGTTCTTC
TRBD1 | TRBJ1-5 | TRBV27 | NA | CASSSRQGVGQPQHF | TGTGCCAGCAGTTCAAGACAGGGTGTCGGTCAGCCCCAGCATTTT
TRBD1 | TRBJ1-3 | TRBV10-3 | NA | CAISQKDRGFVNTIYF | TGTGCCATCAGCCAAAAGGACAGGGGGTTTGTCAACACCATATATTTT
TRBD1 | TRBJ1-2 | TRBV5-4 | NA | CASSLEVTGDYGYTF | TGTGCCAGCAGCTTGGAGGTGACAGGGGACTATGGCTACACCTTC
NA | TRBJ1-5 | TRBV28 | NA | CASSIRAEGQPQHF | TGTGCCAGCAGTATCAGGGCGGAGGGGCAGCCCCAGCATTTT
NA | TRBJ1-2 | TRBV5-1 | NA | CASSLEGGGSYGYTF | TGCGCCAGCAGCTTGGAAGGCGGGGGAAGCTATGGCTACACCTTC
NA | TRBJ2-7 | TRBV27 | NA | CASSLLSLGREIGEQYF | TGTGCCAGCAGTTTGTTGAGTTTGGGCAGGGAAATCGGCGAGCAGTACTTC
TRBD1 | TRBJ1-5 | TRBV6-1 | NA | CASSEVRGRRNQPQHF | TGTGCCAGCAGTGAAGTAAGGGGGCGAAGGAATCAGCCCCAGCATTTT
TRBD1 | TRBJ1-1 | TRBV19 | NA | CASSIAGTGGSEAFF | TGTGCCAGTAGTATAGCCGGGACAGGGGGTAGTGAAGCTTTCTTT
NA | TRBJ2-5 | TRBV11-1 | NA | CASSLAGETQYF | TGTGCCAGCAGCCTCGCGGGAGAGACCCAGTACTTC
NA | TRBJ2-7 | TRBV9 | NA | CASSVGPETYEQYF | TGTGCCAGCAGCGTAGGCCCGGAGACGTACGAGCAGTACTTC
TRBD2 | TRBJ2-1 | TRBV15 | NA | CATSREGSGGPFGEQFF | TGTGCCACCAGCAGAGAGGGGTCGGGGGGACCCTTTGGTGAGCAGTTCTTC
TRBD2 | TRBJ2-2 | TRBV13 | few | CASSLAKTSGSPLSNTGELFF | TGTGCCAGCAGCTTAGCAAAAACTAGCGGGAGTCCCCTAAGCAACACCGGGGAGCTGTTTTTT
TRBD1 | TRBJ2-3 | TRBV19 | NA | CASSDDRESTDTQYF | TGTGCCAGTAGTGACGACAGGGAGAGCACAGATACGCAGTATTTT
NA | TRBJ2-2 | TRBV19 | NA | CASSIDQGLWTGELFF | TGTGCCAGTAGTATAGATCAGGGTTTGTGGACCGGGGAGCTGTTTTTT
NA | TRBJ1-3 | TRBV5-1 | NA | CASSGDGSGNTIYF | TGCGCCAGCAGTGGAGACGGCTCTGGAAACACCATATATTTT
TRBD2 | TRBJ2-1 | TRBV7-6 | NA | CASSLEAGARDEQFF | TGTGCCAGCAGCTTAGAAGCGGGAGCTCGGGATGAGCAGTTCTTC
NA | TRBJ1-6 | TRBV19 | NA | CASSILTGPLHF | TGTGCCAGTAGTATACTGACAGGCCCCCTCCACTTT
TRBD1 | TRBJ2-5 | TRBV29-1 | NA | CSVGKGDRETQYF | TGCAGCGTTGGAAAGGGGGACAGAGAGACCCAGTACTTC
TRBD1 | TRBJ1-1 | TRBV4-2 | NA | CASSQETTGKDTEAFF | TGTGCCAGCAGCCAAGAGACGACAGGGAAGGACACTGAAGCTTTCTTT
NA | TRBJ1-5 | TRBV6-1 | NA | CASSEIGGNQPQHF | TGTGCCAGCAGCGAAATAGGAGGCAATCAGCCCCAGCATTTT
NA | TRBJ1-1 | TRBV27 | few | CASSLFPPGGENTEAFF | TGTGCCAGCAGTCTATTCCCTCCCGGCGGCGAGAACACTGAAGCTTTCTTT
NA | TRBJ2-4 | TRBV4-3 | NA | CASSQDLMGGRGIQYF | TGCGCCAGCAGCCAAGATTTAATGGGGGGAAGGGGCATTCAGTACTTC
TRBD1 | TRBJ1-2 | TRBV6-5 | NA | CASSKGQGAWGYTF | TGTGCCAGCAGCAAAGGACAGGGGGCATGGGGCTACACCTTC
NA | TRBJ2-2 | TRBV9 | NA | CASSPPTWTGELFF | TGTGCCAGCAGCCCCCCAACATGGACCGGGGAGCTGTTTTTT
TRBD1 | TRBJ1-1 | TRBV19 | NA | CASSLGGTGGTEAFF | TGTGCCAGTAGTCTCGGGGGGACAGGGGGCACTGAAGCTTTCTTT